These 8 T cell receptor beta chains were all obtained from the same sample, sequenced in a study of blood T cells in healthy people across ages. A sample-barcoded 5' primer and a J-beta primer mix were used in a second PCR of roughly 7 to 11 cycles. MiXCR, run by TCRdb on the 5' RACE reads, gives a single entry per CDR3 protein. Of 1.5 million to 2 million distinct CDR3 sequences in the sample, about 32% were seen once. Sequenced: blood. These receptors came from a woman under 40 in good health.

This clonotype was recorded at least ten times. The V and J genes are TRBV12-3 or TRBV12-4 and TRBJ2-3; D may correspond to TRBD1 or TRBD2 (5 bases each). V was cut by 1 base and J by 3 bases, with 11 bases left in between. This CDR3 is 15 amino acids long. In nucleotides, the CDR3 is TGTGCCAGCAGTTTAGGCGCCTGGGGGACAGATACGCAGTATTTT. Translation: CASSLGAWGTDTQYF.

This clonotype showed up many times. The junction and the germline gene differ at one end; a read error may be behind it. V and J are TRBV5-1 and TRBJ2-7, with TRBD2 identical over 10 bases. This CDR3 is built from 15 residues. From germline, CDR1 is SGHRS and CDR2 YFSETQ. CDR3 residues: CASSSLAGDSYEQYF. Here the CDR3 DNA reads TGTGCCAGCAGTTCTCTAGCGGGGGACTCCTACGAGCAGTACTTC.

In this sample, this clonotype turned up a few times. The chain recombines TRBV4-1 with TRBJ1-2; D not certain. This CDR3 is 16 amino acids long. Germline loops: CDR1 MGHRA, CDR2 YSYEKL. Trimming took 7 bases from V and 7 from J, leaving 25 bases between them. CDR3 DNA sequence: TGCGCCAGCACGCACCGCCCCACAATGGGAAATGCTGGCTACACCTTC. Its translation: CASTHRPTMGNAGYTF.

The CDR3 coding sequence is TGTGCCAGCAGTTTTATTAGCGGGATCCACGAGCAGTACTTC. Translation: CASSFISGIHEQYF. The rearrangement links TRBV27 to TRBJ2-7; 8 nucleotides align to TRBD2. This CDR3 comprises 14 residues. After removal of 3 bases from V and 5 bases from J, the junction contained 6 bases not matched to a gene. Per germline, CDR1 MNHEY and CDR2 SMNVEV (reference sequence).

This clonotype came up a few times. Compared with germline, one end of the junction differs, possibly owing to a read error. The gene calls are TRBV6-5 and TRBJ2-1; D gene ambiguous. This CDR3 region has 12 residues. The germline CDR1 and CDR2 sequences are MNHEY and SVGAGI. CDR3: CASSNSYNEQFF. The CDR3 region has the DNA TGTGCCAGCAGTAACTCTTATAATGAGCAGTTCTTC.

In this sample, this clonotype turned up a few times. J is TRBJ1-2 and V is TRBV7-2, with 7 bases fitting TRBD1. This CDR3 comprises 15 residues. The J segment lost 2 bases and the V segment lost 5 bases, leaving 8 bases of the junction unmatched. Germline assignment: CDR1 SGHTA and CDR2 FQGNSA. CDR3 in DNA: TGTGCCAGCAGCGATTCGACAGGGCCGAACTATGGCTACACCTTC. Translation: CASSDSTGPNYGYTF.

The table lists this clonotype with a few counts. This chain's CDR3 is CASSVGPSPNYGYTF. In DNA form, the CDR3 reads TGTGCCAGCAGCGTAGGGCCAAGCCCTAACTATGGCTACACCTTC. The chain couples TRBV9 to TRBJ1-2; no reliable D call. Germline CDR1 reads SGDLS; CDR2 reads YYNGEE. V lost 0 bases and J lost 0, with 9 bases in between. The CDR3 covers 15 residues.

This clonotype was seen at least ten times. The chain has TRBV13 and TRBJ2-5; D might be TRBD1 (5 bases). Germline CDR1 and CDR2: PRHDT and FYEKMQ (reference sequence). The CDR3 length is 14 residues. Trimming shortened V by 5 bases and J by 3 bases, and 13 bases separated the two germline ends. The CDR3 sequence: CASSVRQSKETQYF. CDR3 DNA sequence: TGTGCCAGCAGCGTCAGACAGAGTAAAGAGACCCAGTACTTC.